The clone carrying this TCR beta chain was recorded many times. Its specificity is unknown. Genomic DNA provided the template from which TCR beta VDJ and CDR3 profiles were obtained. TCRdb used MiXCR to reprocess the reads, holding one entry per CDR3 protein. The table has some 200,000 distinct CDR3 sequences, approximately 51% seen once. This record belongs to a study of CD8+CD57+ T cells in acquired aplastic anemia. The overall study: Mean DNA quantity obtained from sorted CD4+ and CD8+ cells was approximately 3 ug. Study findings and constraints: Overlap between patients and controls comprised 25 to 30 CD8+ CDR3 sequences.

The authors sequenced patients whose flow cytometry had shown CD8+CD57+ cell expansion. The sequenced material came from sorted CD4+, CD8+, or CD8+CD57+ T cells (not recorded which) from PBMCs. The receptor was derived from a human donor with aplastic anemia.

CDR3 nucleotide sequence: TGTGCCAGCAGCTTAGGCTCGGCGTTGGACAGCAGGGCCTACAATGAGCAGTTCTTC. Protein product: CASSLGSALDSRAYNEQFF. The genes are TRBV13 and TRBJ2-1; possible D gene TRBD1, 6 bases. The length of the CDR3 is 19 residues. V gave up 0 bases and J gave up 2 bases, with 20 bases separating them. Germline values: CDR1 PRHDT, CDR2 FYEKMQ (reference sequence).